The next 20 T cell receptor beta chains were all read from a single sample in a study of vaccination and CD4 T cells after COVID-19. Treatment here: roughly nine-day PBMC culture with coronavirus spike peptide pools or control peptides (ViraFEST assay). Antigens of these TCRs are unknown. Once obtained from cultured CD4+ T cells, the DNA was sequenced using the Oncomine TCR Beta short-read assay. TCRdb re-derived calls from the PCR reads in MiXCR, one entry per CDR3 protein. The sample has around 19,000 distinct CDR3 sequences, roughly two fifths seen once; the top ten hold roughly 7%. The sample here was CD4+ T cells from blood, cultured in vitro, taken after SARS-CoV-2 vaccination. The receptors were sampled from a human donor who had recovered from COVID-19.

The chain combines TRBV7-2 with TRBJ1-2, with TRBD1 matching over 7 bases. The ends lost 5 bases at V and 6 bases at J; junction bases unmatched: 9. In germline, CDR1 is SGHTA, CDR2 FQGNSA. The CDR3 sequence is 14 residues long. The CDR3 loop is CASSLHRGGNGYTF. The CDR3 region has the DNA TGTGCCAGCAGCCTACACAGGGGTGGCAATGGCTACACCTTC.

The chain carries TRBV28 and TRBJ1-2; perhaps TRBD1 as D (5 bases). V lost 3 bases and J 4 bases, leaving 18 bases between the germline ends. The CDR3 extends over 16 amino acids. The germline CDR1 and CDR2 sequences are MDHEN and SYDVKM. The CDR3 DNA is TGTGCCAGCAGTTTCCCGGGACTGATGGGCCTCTATGGCTACACCTTC. Protein: CASSFPGLMGLYGYTF.

This clonotype is medium-sized by share. The chain links TRBV7-9 to TRBJ1-2, with 9 bases matching TRBD1. This CDR3 comprises 16 residues. The germline CDR1 and CDR2 sequences are SEHNR and FQNEAQ (reference sequence). V gave up 0 bases and J gave up 4 bases; unmatched junction bases: 6. In nucleotides, the CDR3 is TGTGCCAGCAGCTTAGCTGGGACAGGGAGAAGCTATGGCTACACCTTC. Translated: CASSLAGTGRSYGYTF.

This clonotype has only one observation. The chain uses TRBV12-3 or TRBV12-4 and TRBJ1-1, with 8 bases fitting TRBD1. The CDR3 has 17 residues. V trimming: 5 bases; J trimming: 4 bases; junction bases outside the gene matches: 15. CDR3 region: CASSLPGDGQGATEAFF. DNA of the CDR3: TGTGCCAGCAGTCTCCCCGGGGATGGCCAGGGGGCCACTGAAGCTTTCTTT.

The chain links TRBV7-9 to TRBJ2-5, with D tentatively TRBD1 (7 bases). The CDR3 loop spans 14 amino acids. The germline gives CDR1 SEHNR, CDR2 FQNEAQ (reference sequence). The V end was cut by 5 bases, the J end by 5 bases, with 15 bases between. CDR3 region: CASSSRGADETQYF. DNA for the CDR3: TGTGCCAGCAGCAGCAGGGGGGCCGACGAGACCCAGTACTTC.

V usage is TRBV15 and J usage is TRBJ1-5, with D uncertain. This CDR3 is built from 15 residues. Trimming shortened V by 0 bases and J by 5 bases, and 11 bases separated the two germline ends. The germline gives CDR1 LNHNV, CDR2 YYDKDF (reference sequence). CDR3 sequence (DNA): TGTGCCACCAGCAGAGATTCCAAGAGCGATCAGCCCCAGCATTTT. This sequence encodes CATSRDSKSDQPQHF.

The V and J genes are TRBV7-3 and TRBJ2-1, with TRBD2 identical over 9 bases. Germline V gene lookup returns CDR1 SGHTA and CDR2 FQGTGA. This CDR3 contains 16 residues. V was clipped by 5 bases and J by 8 bases; unmatched bases: 13. The CDR3 sequence: CASSGSGLAVPHEQFF. Here the CDR3 DNA reads TGTGCCAGCAGCGGATCGGGACTAGCAGTCCCCCATGAGCAGTTCTTC.

The chain employs TRBV12-3 or TRBV12-4 and TRBJ2-3, with TRBD2 identical over 13 bases. The CDR3 has 16 amino acids. The J segment lost 4 bases and the V segment lost 7 bases, leaving 8 bases of the junction unmatched. The DNA for the CDR3 is TGTGCCAGCACCCTACCCGGACTAGCGGGAGCAGATACGCAGTATTTT. Amino acid sequence: CASTLPGLAGADTQYF.

The chain employs TRBV27 and TRBJ1-1, with D maybe TRBD1 (6 bases). CDR1 is MNHEY, CDR2 SMNVEV, per germline (reference sequence). V was cut by 1 base and J by 3 bases, with 15 bases left in between. The CDR3 sequence is 16 residues long. As DNA, the CDR3 is TGTGCCAGCAGTTTATATACAGGGAAGGGTCACACTGAAGCTTTCTTT. It is translated as CASSLYTGKGHTEAFF.

The chain combines TRBV20-1 with TRBJ1-1; possible D gene TRBD1, 5 bases. V was shortened by 5 bases and J by 5 bases, with 18 bases between the two germline ends. The germline V gene has CDR1 DFQATT and CDR2 SNEGSKA (reference sequence). The CDR3 consists of 14 residues. The CDR3 spells CSARRDQRETEAFF. In DNA form, the CDR3 reads TGCAGTGCTCGCCGGGACCAAAGAGAGACTGAAGCTTTCTTT.

V and J are TRBV5-4 and TRBJ1-1; no clear D. V lost 3 bases to trimming and J lost 4 bases, with 19 bases between them. The CDR3 runs 16 residues. Germline values: CDR1 SGHNT, CDR2 YYREEE (reference sequence). CDR3 residues: CASSSSGGLITTEAFF. CDR3 coding DNA: TGTGCCAGCAGCTCGTCGGGCGGCCTTATTACCACTGAAGCTTTCTTT. The full variable domain, in which reference TRBV5-4 and TRBJ1-1 provide the parts outside the CDR3, is ETGVTQSPTHLIKTRGQQVTLRCSSQSGHNTVSWYQQALGQGPQFIFQYYREEENGRGNFPPRFSGLQFPNYSSELNVNALELDDSALYLCASSSSGGLITTEAFFGQGTRLTVV.

This clonotype was seen once. The CDR3 spells CASSRSGAGETQYF. The CDR3 DNA is TGTGCCAGCAGCCGGAGTGGGGCAGGGGAGACCCAGTACTTC. The gene calls are TRBV7-2 and TRBJ2-5; D is possibly TRBD1 (5 bases). The CDR3 runs 14 residues. Trimming pared 5 bases from V and 5 bases from J, leaving 15 bases between. Germline assignment: CDR1 SGHTA and CDR2 FQGNSA. The full variable domain, completed using reference TRBV7-2 and TRBJ2-5, is GAGVSQSPSNKVTEKGKDVELRCDPISGHTALYWYRQSLGQGLEFLIYFQGNSAPDKSGLPSDRFSAERTGGSVSTLTIQRTQQEDSAVYLCASSRSGAGETQYFGPGTRLLVL.

This clonotype was counted once. The rearrangement joins TRBV5-4 to TRBJ2-5; TRBD1 agrees at 7 bases. The ends lost 5 bases at V and 5 bases at J; junction bases unmatched: 12. Germline V gene sequence: CDR1 SGHNT, CDR2 YYREEE (reference sequence). CDR3 length: 15 residues. CDR3 sequence: CASSRDEGARETQYF. CDR3 nucleotides: TGTGCCAGCAGTCGAGATGAGGGGGCGAGGGAGACCCAGTACTTC. Filled out from reference TRBV5-4 and TRBJ2-5, the complete variable domain reads ETGVTQSPTHLIKTRGQQVTLRCSSQSGHNTVSWYQQALGQGPQFIFQYYREEENGRGNFPPRFSGLQFPNYSSELNVNALELDDSALYLCASSRDEGARETQYFGPGTRLLVL.

DNA for the CDR3: TGTGCCAGCAGTTTATCGGGGGACACGGTATTTTGGCTGGAGACCCAGTACTTC. Protein product: CASSLSGDTVFWLETQYF. This rearrangement joins TRBV28 to TRBJ2-5; TRBD1 or TRBD2 may be the D gene (6 bases each). V gave up 1 base and J gave up 5 bases, with 23 bases separating them. Germline-derived CDR1 and CDR2 are MDHEN and SYDVKM. The CDR3 consists of 18 residues.

There are a few counts of this clonotype. The CDR3 DNA reads TGCGCCAGCAGCCAAGACCACCGAAGGGGAGGGACTGAAGCTTTCTTT. Translation gives CASSQDHRRGGTEAFF. This chain links TRBV4-3 with TRBJ1-1; D is possibly TRBD1 (5 bases). Trimming cost V 0 bases and J 5 bases, with 16 bases left between them. The CDR3 contains 16 residues. Germline V gene data show CDR1 as LGHNA and CDR2 as YSLEER.

V gene TRBV21-1 combines with J gene TRBJ2-3. TRBV21-1 is deemed a pseudogene. The CDR3 totals 13 residues. This chain's CDR3 is CASSRRLTDTQYF. The CDR3 DNA is TGTGCCAGCAGCAGGCGACTGACAGATACGCAGTATTTT.

There are a few counts of this clonotype. The V call is TRBV7-9, the J call TRBJ1-6; TRBD1 aligns across 10 bases. This CDR3 has 16 residues. The V gene end was trimmed by 4 bases and the J gene end by 6 bases; junction bases not matched to a gene: 6. CDR1 SEHNR and CDR2 FQNEAQ come from the germline V gene (reference sequence). This chain's CDR3 is CASSSNRDRGNSPLHF. CDR3 bases: TGTGCCAGCAGCTCAAACCGGGACAGGGGTAATTCACCCCTCCACTTT.

In this sample, this clonotype turned up a few times. The J gene is TRBJ1-5, the V gene TRBV20-1; 7 bases are shared with TRBD1. After removal of 7 bases from V and 4 bases from J, the junction contained 7 bases not matched to a gene. This CDR3 contains 13 residues. Germline-derived CDR1 and CDR2 are DFQATT and SNEGSKA (reference sequence). As DNA, the CDR3 is TGCAGTGTCCGACAGGGCCCTAATCAGCCCCAGCATTTT. Protein product: CSVRQGPNQPQHF.

The chain employs TRBV20-1 and TRBJ2-7, with 9 nucleotides matching TRBD2. CDR1 is DFQATT and CDR2 is SNEGSKA in the germline V gene (reference sequence). Losses at the gene ends were 3 bases for V and 7 bases for J; bases not matched to a gene: 7. The CDR3 is made up of 13 amino acids. CDR3 DNA: TGCAGTGCTAGTAGCGGGGGTTTAGAAGAGCAGTACTTC. Its protein is CSASSGGLEEQYF.

The chain has TRBV12-3 or TRBV12-4 and TRBJ2-7; D gene unclear. Deletions cut 1 base from V and 1 base from J, with 8 bases between. The CDR3 loop spans 14 amino acids. The CDR3 spells CASSLDRVSYEQYF. The CDR3 bases are TGTGCCAGCAGTTTAGATCGGGTATCCTACGAGCAGTACTTC.